This T cell receptor (beta chain) was identified in a study of cytomegalovirus exposure and HLA in healthy donors. PCR amplification relied on 60 Vbeta primers (plus 13 Jbeta primers). Data came from immunoSEQ multiplex PCR; TCRdb stores just in-frame clones and leaves some out. The table lists tens of thousands of clones, approximately 75% of them singletons. The CDR3 spans 17 residues. The V gene's germline CDR1 is SGHVS and CDR2 FNYEAQ. This sequence was found in a man aged 50-60 years in good health and CMV-seropositive. The sample comprised PBMCs. The V call is TRBV7-6, the J call TRBJ2-5, with 13 positions matching TRBD2. The closer fit of TRBJ2-7 to the DNA end suggests the J call may be wrong. In DNA, the CDR3 is TGTGCCAGCAGCTCTGGGACTAGCGGGGTGGTGGCCTACGAGCAGTACTTC. Protein sequence: CASSSGTSGVVAYEQYF.